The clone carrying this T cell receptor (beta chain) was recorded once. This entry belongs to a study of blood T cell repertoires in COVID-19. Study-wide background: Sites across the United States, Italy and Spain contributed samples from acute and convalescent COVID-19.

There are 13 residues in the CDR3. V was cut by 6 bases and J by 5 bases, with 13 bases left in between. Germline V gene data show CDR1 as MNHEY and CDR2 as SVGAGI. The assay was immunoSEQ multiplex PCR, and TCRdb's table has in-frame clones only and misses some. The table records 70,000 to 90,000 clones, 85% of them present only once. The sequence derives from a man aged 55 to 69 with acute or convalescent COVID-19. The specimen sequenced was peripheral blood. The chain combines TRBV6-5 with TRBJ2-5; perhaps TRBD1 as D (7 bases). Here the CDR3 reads CASRTPGGETQYF. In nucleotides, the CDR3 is TGTGCCAGCAGGACCCCAGGGGGGGAGACCCAGTACTTC.